These T cell receptor beta chains were read from a single sample in a study of memory CD4+ T cells and cytomegalovirus serostatus. Assay: immunoSEQ multiplex PCR; the TCRdb copy retains only in-frame clones and omits some. Among tens of thousands of clones, about 73% were seen once, and the ten largest hold 2% to 3%. Sequences were obtained from memory CD4+ T cells from blood. These receptors all come from an adult in good health and CMV-seropositive. CDR3s include the opening cysteine and the closing phenylalanine or tryptophan. The order of the fields is D gene, V gene, CDR3 protein. D genes are given only for firm matches.

D: -; V: TRBV6-1; CDR3: CASSEWTGEQYF
D: TRBD2; V: TRBV4-3; CDR3: CASSQELPGGGTWYEQYF
D: TRBD1; V: TRBV11-3; CDR3: CASSDTGGERGGAFF
D: -; V: TRBV4-1; CDR3: CASSQVAFEEQFF
D: -; V: TRBV7-9; CDR3: CASSLDLEERAFF
D: TRBD1; V: TRBV6-1; CDR3: CAGTPPTGGNYGYTF
D: -; V: TRBV9; CDR3: CASSPGERMNTEAFF
D: TRBD1; V: TRBV5-6; CDR3: CASSPFLTDRDYGYTF
D: -; V: TRBV5-1; CDR3: CASSREGGNTEAFF
D: -; V: TRBV10-3; CDR3: CAISADWGPNTEAFF
D: -; V: TRBV7-2; CDR3: CASSLDIASFNTGELFF
D: TRBD2; V: TRBV2; CDR3: CASLWDWRSGRGNTGELFF
D: -; V: TRBV6-1; CDR3: CASRGPLNTGELFF
D: TRBD1; V: TRBV27; CDR3: CASSWGQDSEQYF
D: TRBD2; V: TRBV28; CDR3: CASTTGGLAGYTDTQYF